Below, 21 T cell receptor beta chains from the same sample are listed, as sequenced in a study of cytomegalovirus exposure and HLA in healthy donors. The PCR contained 60 Vbeta and 13 Jbeta primers. Repertoires were generated with immunoSEQ multiplex PCR, while TCRdb's copy carries only in-frame clones and drops some. The table for this sample gives some 46,000 clones. The source material was PBMCs. Receptors originate from a woman aged 25 to 39 in good health and CMV-seronegative.

V is TRBV27 and J is TRBJ1-1, with 8 bases lining up with TRBD1. V gave up 5 bases and J gave up 5 bases; unmatched junction bases: 10. The CDR3 totals 15 residues. Germline CDR1 MNHEY, CDR2 SMNVEV (reference sequence). CDR3: CASSPPDRVRTEAFF. In DNA, the CDR3 is TGTGCCAGCAGTCCCCCGGACAGGGTAAGGACTGAAGCTTTCTTT.

This chain joins TRBV6-5 and TRBJ1-5; D is undetermined. This CDR3 is built from 15 residues. V lost 0 bases and J lost 3, with 9 bases in between. Germline loops: CDR1 MNHEY, CDR2 SVGAGI. CDR3 DNA sequence: TGTGCCAGCAGTTACTCCCGGGAGAACAATCAGCCCCAGCATTTT. Its translation: CASSYSRENNQPQHF.

The J gene is TRBJ2-7, the V gene TRBV5-1, with a possible D match to TRBD1 (6 bases). CDR1 is SGHRS and CDR2 is YFSETQ in the germline V gene. Trimming removed 2 bases at V and 7 bases at J, with 7 bases between. The CDR3 is made up of 11 amino acids. The CDR3 region is CASSFGQEQYF. The CDR3 coding sequence is TGCGCCAGCAGCTTCGGACAGGAGCAGTACTTC.

The chain combines TRBV6-5 with TRBJ2-7; D unresolved. From germline, CDR1 is MNHEY and CDR2 SVGAGI. The V and J ends lost 2 bases and 7 bases respectively, with 6 bases between them. This CDR3 contains 11 residues. CDR3 protein: CASSYLNEQYF. The CDR3, as DNA: TGTGCCAGCAGTTACCTAAATGAGCAGTACTTC.

The chain carries TRBV19 and TRBJ1-2; D is unresolved. Trimming took off 3 bases at V and 5 bases at J, with 7 bases between the two ends. The CDR3 consists of 12 residues. CDR1 and CDR2 (germline): LNHDA, SQIVND (reference sequence). CDR3 nucleotide sequence: TGTGCCAGTAGTATTGGAGAATATGGCTACACCTTC. As protein: CASSIGEYGYTF.

The chain is built from TRBV5-6 and TRBJ2-1; D ambiguous. CDR1 and CDR2 from the germline V gene are SGHDT and YYEEEE. The V gene lost 3 bases and the J gene lost 6 bases, with 13 bases spanning the gap. The CDR3 runs to 14 residues. The CDR3 DNA reads TGTGCCAGCAGCTGGCCCACCCCTAGCAATGAGCAGTTCTTC. Translation gives CASSWPTPSNEQFF.

The chain combines TRBV5-4 with TRBJ1-1, with 7 positions matching TRBD1. There are 20 residues in the CDR3. J was trimmed by 0 bases and V by 4 bases; bases with no gene match: 21. Germline V gene lookup returns CDR1 SGHNT and CDR2 YYREEE (reference sequence). The CDR3 bases are TGTGCCAGCAGCCGAGGAGGGGGCGCGAGAAGATTTGGGATGAACACTGAAGCTTTCTTT. It yields the protein CASSRGGGARRFGMNTEAFF.

This chain uses TRBV4-1 with TRBJ2-7; 11 bases map to TRBD1. J lost 7 bases, V lost 0 bases, and 8 bases had no gene match. The CDR3 spans 16 residues. The germline CDR1 and CDR2 sequences are MGHRA and YSYEKL. The CDR3 is CASSQDPDRGRGEQYF. In DNA, the CDR3 is TGCGCCAGCAGCCAAGACCCGGACAGGGGGCGCGGGGAGCAGTACTTC.

The genes are TRBV6-1 and TRBJ1-2; the match to TRBD1 covers 8 bases. Germline CDR1 is MNHNS and CDR2 is SASEGT. V was clipped by 8 bases and J by 1 base; unmatched bases: 6. This CDR3 has 14 residues. The CDR3 protein is CASGETGGNYGYTF. CDR3 bases: TGTGCCAGCGGAGAAACAGGGGGTAACTATGGCTACACCTTC.

The chain recombines TRBV18 with TRBJ1-6, with 12 bases matching TRBD1. This CDR3 has 17 residues. Trimming cost V 4 bases and J 7 bases; bases outside gene matches: 8. Germline-derived CDR1 and CDR2 are KGHSH and LQKENI. CDR3 bases: TGTGCCAGCTCACTTCCGGGACAGGGGGCCGTGAATTCACCCCTCCACTTT. It is translated as CASSLPGQGAVNSPLHF.

The chain employs TRBV7-9 and TRBJ2-7, with a weak D call TRBD2 (5 bases). Germline CDR1 is SEHNR and CDR2 is FQNEAQ (reference sequence). The CDR3 length is 13 residues. V dropped 5 bases and J dropped 2 bases, with 10 bases sitting between them. CDR3 protein: CASSPAGTYEQYF. In DNA form, the CDR3 reads TGTGCCAGCAGCCCAGCCGGGACCTACGAGCAGTACTTC.

This chain connects TRBV19 to TRBJ2-2; possibly TRBD1 for D (6 bases). Germline lookup yields CDR1 LNHDA and CDR2 SQIVND (reference sequence). The V and J ends lost 10 bases and 5 bases respectively, with 20 bases between them. The length of the CDR3 is 15 residues. CDR3 nucleotides: TGTGCCACCCGCCCCGGGACACGAGAGACCGGGGAGCTGTTTTTT. It codes for CATRPGTRETGELFF.

The chain uses TRBV4-2 and TRBJ2-1; TRBD1 matches at 7 bases. CDR3 size: 15 residues. V lost 4 bases and J lost 5; bases outside the gene matches: 8. Germline assignment: CDR1 LGHNA and CDR2 YNFKEQ. Written as DNA, the CDR3 is TGTGCCAGCAGCCCAGACAGGGCATCCGACAATGAGCAGTTCTTC. This codes for CASSPDRASDNEQFF.

The V gene is TRBV7-9, the J gene TRBJ1-1, with 10 bases matching TRBD1. The CDR3 runs to 17 residues. V gave up 1 base and J gave up 5 bases; unmatched junction bases: 10. Germline CDR1 and CDR2: SEHNR and FQNEAQ (reference sequence). This CDR3 is CASSLGATGGEDTEAFF. The CDR3 DNA reads as TGTGCCAGCAGCTTAGGGGCGACAGGGGGCGAGGATACTGAAGCTTTCTTT.

The chain couples TRBV18 to TRBJ2-3; a possible D gene is TRBD1 (8 bases). CDR3 size: 15 residues. The V and J ends lost 6 bases and 4 bases respectively, with 17 bases between them. CDR1 KGHSH and CDR2 LQKENI come from the germline V gene. Here the CDR3 reads CASSRGQGGADTQYF. CDR3 in DNA: TGTGCCAGCTCGCGCGGACAGGGAGGGGCAGATACGCAGTATTTT.

This chain links TRBV5-1 with TRBJ1-1; D not certain. Per the germline V gene, CDR1 is SGHRS and CDR2 is YFSETQ. CDR3 size: 13 residues. The V and J ends lost 4 bases and 0 bases respectively, with 7 bases between them. The DNA of the CDR3 is TGCGCCAGCAGCATAACGGTGAACACTGAAGCTTTCTTT. It encodes CASSITVNTEAFF.

The gene calls are TRBV4-1 and TRBJ2-3; 13 nucleotides align to TRBD2. V was pared by 3 bases and J by 5 bases, with 5 bases of the junction left unmatched. The CDR3 is 16 amino acids. The germline V gene encodes CDR1 MGHRA and CDR2 YSYEKL. The CDR3 sequence: CASSQVWTSGRDTQYF. CDR3 nucleotides: TGCGCCAGCAGCCAGGTCTGGACTAGCGGGAGAGATACGCAGTATTTT.

This chain connects TRBV5-1 to TRBJ2-7; TRBD1 agrees at 7 bases. The CDR3 contains 15 residues. Trimming at V came to 0 bases and at J to 4 bases, leaving 7 bases not matched to a gene. Germline CDR1 SGHRS, CDR2 YFSETQ. This CDR3 is CASSLDPGGRYEQYF. In DNA form, the CDR3 reads TGCGCCAGCAGCTTGGACCCAGGGGGTCGGTACGAGCAGTACTTC.

The chain couples TRBV6-6 to TRBJ2-7, with D tentatively TRBD1 (5 bases). The CDR3 is 15 amino acids. Trimming cost V 6 bases and J 5 bases, with 20 bases left between them. In germline, CDR1 is MNHNY, CDR2 SVGAGI (reference sequence). The CDR3 here is CASRYSGFQGNEQYF. In DNA, the CDR3 is TGTGCCAGCAGGTATTCAGGGTTCCAGGGCAACGAGCAGTACTTC.

The V and J genes are TRBV28 and TRBJ2-5, with TRBD1 matching over 8 bases. The CDR3 has 15 residues. Germline-derived CDR1 and CDR2 are MDHEN and SYDVKM. Trimming took 6 bases from V and 2 from J; bases not matched to a gene: 8. For the CDR3, the DNA is TGTGCCAGCAGCCCAGGGGGCGCGGGACAAGAGACCCAGTACTTC. Translation: CASSPGGAGQETQYF.

The chain links TRBV18 to TRBJ2-1; 7 nucleotides align to TRBD2. After removal of 4 bases from V and 5 bases from J, the junction contained 8 bases not matched to a gene. The germline V gene has CDR1 KGHSH and CDR2 LQKENI. The CDR3 contains 15 residues. CDR3 amino acids: CASSLRTSVHNEQFF. CDR3 sequence (DNA): TGTGCCAGCTCACTAAGAACTAGCGTCCACAATGAGCAGTTCTTC.